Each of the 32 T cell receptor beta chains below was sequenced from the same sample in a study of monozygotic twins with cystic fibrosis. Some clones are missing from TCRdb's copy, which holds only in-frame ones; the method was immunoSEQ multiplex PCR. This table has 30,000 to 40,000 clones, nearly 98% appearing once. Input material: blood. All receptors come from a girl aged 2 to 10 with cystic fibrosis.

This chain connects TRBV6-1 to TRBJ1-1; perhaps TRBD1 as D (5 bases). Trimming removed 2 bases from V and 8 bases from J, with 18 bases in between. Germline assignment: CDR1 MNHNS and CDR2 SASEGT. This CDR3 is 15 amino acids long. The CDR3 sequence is CASSEWGVGRIEAFF. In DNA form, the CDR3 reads TGTGCCAGCAGTGAATGGGGGGTAGGCCGGATAGAAGCTTTCTTT.

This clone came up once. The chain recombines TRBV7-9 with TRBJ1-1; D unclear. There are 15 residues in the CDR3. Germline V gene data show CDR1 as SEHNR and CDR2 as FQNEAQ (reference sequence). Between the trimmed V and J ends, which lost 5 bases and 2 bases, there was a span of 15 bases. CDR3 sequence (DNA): TGTGCCAGCAGCGCCGTGAGGGCCGTAAACACTGAAGCTTTCTTT. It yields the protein CASSAVRAVNTEAFF.

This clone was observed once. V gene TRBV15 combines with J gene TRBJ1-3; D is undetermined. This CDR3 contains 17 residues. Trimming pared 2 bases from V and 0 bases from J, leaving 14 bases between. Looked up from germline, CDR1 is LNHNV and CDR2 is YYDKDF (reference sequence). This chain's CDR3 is CATSRSLAPNSGNTIYF. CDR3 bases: TGTGCCACCAGCAGATCATTAGCCCCGAACTCTGGAAACACCATATATTTT.

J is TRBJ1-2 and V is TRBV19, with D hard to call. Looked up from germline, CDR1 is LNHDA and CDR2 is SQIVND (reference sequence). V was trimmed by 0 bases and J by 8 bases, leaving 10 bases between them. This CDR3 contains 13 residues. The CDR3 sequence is CASSIDSRGGYTF. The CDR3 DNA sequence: TGTGCCAGTAGTATAGATAGCCGCGGGGGCTACACCTTC.

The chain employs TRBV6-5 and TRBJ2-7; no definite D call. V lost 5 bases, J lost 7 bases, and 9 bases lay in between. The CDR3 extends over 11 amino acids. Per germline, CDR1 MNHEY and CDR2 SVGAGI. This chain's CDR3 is CASSGGLEQYF. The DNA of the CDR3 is TGTGCCAGCAGTGGTGGATTGGAGCAGTACTTC.

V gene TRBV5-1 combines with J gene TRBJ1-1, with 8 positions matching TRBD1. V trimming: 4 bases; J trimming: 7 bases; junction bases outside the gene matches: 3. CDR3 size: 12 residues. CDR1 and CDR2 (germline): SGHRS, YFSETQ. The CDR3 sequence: CASSRTGSEAFF. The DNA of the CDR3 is TGCGCCAGCAGCCGGACAGGGAGTGAAGCTTTCTTT.

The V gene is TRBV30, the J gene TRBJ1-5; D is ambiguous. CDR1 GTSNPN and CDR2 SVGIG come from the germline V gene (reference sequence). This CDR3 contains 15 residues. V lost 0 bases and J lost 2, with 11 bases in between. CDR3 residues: CAWSVGVLGNQPQHF. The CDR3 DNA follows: TGTGCCTGGAGTGTAGGAGTTCTTGGCAATCAGCCCCAGCATTTT.

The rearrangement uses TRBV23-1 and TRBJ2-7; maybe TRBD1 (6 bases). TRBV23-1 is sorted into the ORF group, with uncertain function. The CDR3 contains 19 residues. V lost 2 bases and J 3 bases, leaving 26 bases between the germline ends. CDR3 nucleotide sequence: TGCGCCAGCAGTCAACCAGAGAAGGGGACACCACTACGGGGCTACGAGCAGTACTTC. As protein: CASSQPEKGTPLRGYEQYF.

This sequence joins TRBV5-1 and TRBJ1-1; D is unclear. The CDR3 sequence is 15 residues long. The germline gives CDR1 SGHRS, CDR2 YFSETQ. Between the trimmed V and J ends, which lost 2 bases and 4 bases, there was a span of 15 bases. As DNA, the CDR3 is TGCGCCAGCAGCTTACGATTCGGGGTAGCCACTGAAGCTTTCTTT. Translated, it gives CASSLRFGVATEAFF.

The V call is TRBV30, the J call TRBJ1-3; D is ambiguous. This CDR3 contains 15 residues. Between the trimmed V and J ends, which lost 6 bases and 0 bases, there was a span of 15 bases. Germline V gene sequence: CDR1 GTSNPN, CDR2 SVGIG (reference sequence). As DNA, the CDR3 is TGTGCCTGCCAAAAGCGCCTAAGCTCTGGAAACACCATATATTTT. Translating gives CACQKRLSSGNTIYF.

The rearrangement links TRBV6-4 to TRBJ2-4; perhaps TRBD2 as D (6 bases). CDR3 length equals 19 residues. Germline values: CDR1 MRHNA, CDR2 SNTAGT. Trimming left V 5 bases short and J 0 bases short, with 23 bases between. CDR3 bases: TGTGCCAGCAGTCGGTCGGGACTGAAGGTCGAATTAGCCAAAAACATTCAGTACTTC. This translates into CASSRSGLKVELAKNIQYF.

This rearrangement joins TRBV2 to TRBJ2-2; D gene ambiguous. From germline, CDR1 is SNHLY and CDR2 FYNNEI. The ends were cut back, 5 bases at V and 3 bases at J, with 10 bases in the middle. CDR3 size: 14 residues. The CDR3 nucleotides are TGTGCCAGCAGTATAGAACAGTACACCGGGGAGCTGTTTTTT. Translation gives CASSIEQYTGELFF.

Written as DNA, the CDR3 is TGTGCCTGGAGTGTAGGCGGAATAAATCAGCCCCAGCATTTT. This gives the protein CAWSVGGINQPQHF. This rearrangement joins TRBV30 to TRBJ1-5; D gene unclear. Germline loops: CDR1 GTSNPN, CDR2 SVGIG (reference sequence). CDR3 length equals 14 residues. V gave up 0 bases and J gave up 4 bases, with 10 bases separating them.

This chain's CDR3 is CSVERPGLWTEAFF. In nucleotides, the CDR3 is TGCAGCGTTGAGAGGCCGGGCTTGTGGACTGAAGCTTTCTTT. The chain couples TRBV29-1 to TRBJ1-1; D is ambiguous. Trimming cost V 3 bases and J 5 bases, with 16 bases left between them. Germline CDR1 SQVTM, CDR2 ANQGSEA. There are 14 residues in the CDR3. Drawing the rest from reference TRBV29-1 and TRBJ1-1, the complete variable domain is SAVISQKPSRDICQRGTSLTIQCQVDSQVTMMFWYRQQPGQSLTLIATANQGSEATYESGFVIDKFPISRPNLTFSTLTVSNMSPEDSSIYLCSVERPGLWTEAFFGQGTRLTVV.

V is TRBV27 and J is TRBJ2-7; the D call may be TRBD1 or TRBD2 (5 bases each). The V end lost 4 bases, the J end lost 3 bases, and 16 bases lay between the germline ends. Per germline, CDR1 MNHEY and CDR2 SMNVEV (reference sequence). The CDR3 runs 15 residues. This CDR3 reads CASSYRDGVSYEQYF. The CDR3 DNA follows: TGTGCCAGCAGTTACCGGGACGGAGTGAGCTACGAGCAGTACTTC.

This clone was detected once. The CDR3 bases are TGCAGCGTTGGCCAGGGCGACAATCAGCCCCAGCATTTT. It codes for CSVGQGDNQPQHF. The chain couples TRBV29-1 to TRBJ1-5; D perhaps matches TRBD1 (5 bases). Germline V CDR1 and CDR2: SQVTM, ANQGSEA. The V end lost 4 bases, the J end lost 3 bases, and 10 bases lay between the germline ends. The length of the CDR3 is 13 residues.

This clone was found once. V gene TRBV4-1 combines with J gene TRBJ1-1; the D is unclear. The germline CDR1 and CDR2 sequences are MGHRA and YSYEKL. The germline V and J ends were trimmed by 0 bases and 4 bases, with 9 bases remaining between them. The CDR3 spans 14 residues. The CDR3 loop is CASSQDSVSTEAFF. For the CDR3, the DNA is TGCGCCAGCAGCCAAGATTCGGTTTCCACTGAAGCTTTCTTT.

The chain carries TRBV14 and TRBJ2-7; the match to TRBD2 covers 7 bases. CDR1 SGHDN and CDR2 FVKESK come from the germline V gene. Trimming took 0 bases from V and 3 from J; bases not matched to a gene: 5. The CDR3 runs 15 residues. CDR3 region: CASSQDAGVIYEQYF. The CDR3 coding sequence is TGTGCCAGCAGCCAAGATGCGGGAGTAATCTACGAGCAGTACTTC.

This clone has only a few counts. The DNA for the CDR3 is TGTGCCAGCAGCTCAAAAAACACCGGGACAGCGAACACCGGGGAGCTGTTTTTT. As protein: CASSSKNTGTANTGELFF. This chain joins TRBV13 and TRBJ2-2, with 7 bases lining up with TRBD1. V shed 4 bases and J 0 bases; nucleotides not matched to a gene: 11. The CDR3 contains 18 residues. The germline V gene has CDR1 PRHDT and CDR2 FYEKMQ (reference sequence).

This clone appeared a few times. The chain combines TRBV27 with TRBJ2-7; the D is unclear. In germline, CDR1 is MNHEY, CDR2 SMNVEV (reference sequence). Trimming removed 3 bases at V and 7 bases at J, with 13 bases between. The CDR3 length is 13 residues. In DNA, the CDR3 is TGTGCCAGCAGTTTGGGTAGTGGCCAGGAGCAGTACTTC. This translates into CASSLGSGQEQYF.

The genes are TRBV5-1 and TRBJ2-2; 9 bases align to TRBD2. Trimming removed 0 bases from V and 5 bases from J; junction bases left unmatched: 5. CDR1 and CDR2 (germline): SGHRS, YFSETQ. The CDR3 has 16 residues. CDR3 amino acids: CASSLGSSGITGELFF. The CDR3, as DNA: TGCGCCAGCAGCTTGGGGTCTAGCGGGATAACCGGGGAGCTGTTTTTT. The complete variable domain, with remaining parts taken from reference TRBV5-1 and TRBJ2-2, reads KAGVTQTPRYLIKTRGQQVTLSCSPISGHRSVSWYQQTPGQGLQFLFEYFSETQRNKGNFPGRFSGRQFSNSRSEMNVSTLELGDSALYLCASSLGSSGITGELFFGEGSRLTVL.

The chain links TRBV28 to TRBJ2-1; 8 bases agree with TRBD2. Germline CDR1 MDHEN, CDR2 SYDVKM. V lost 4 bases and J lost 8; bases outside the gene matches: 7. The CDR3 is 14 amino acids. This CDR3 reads CASSSSGSQDEQFF. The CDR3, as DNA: TGTGCCAGCAGTTCGAGCGGGAGTCAGGATGAGCAGTTCTTC.

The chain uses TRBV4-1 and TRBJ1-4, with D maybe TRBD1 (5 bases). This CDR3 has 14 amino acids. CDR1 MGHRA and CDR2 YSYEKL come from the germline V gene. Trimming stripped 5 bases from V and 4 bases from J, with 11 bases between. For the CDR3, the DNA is TGCGCCAGCAGCTTCTTAGGGGATAATGAAAAACTGTTTTTT. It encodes CASSFLGDNEKLFF.

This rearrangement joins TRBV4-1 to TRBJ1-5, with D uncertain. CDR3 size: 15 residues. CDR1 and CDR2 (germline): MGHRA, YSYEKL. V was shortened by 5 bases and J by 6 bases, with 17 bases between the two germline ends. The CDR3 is CASSADGAGRQPQHF. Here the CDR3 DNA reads TGCGCCAGCAGCGCAGACGGAGCCGGGCGTCAGCCCCAGCATTTT.

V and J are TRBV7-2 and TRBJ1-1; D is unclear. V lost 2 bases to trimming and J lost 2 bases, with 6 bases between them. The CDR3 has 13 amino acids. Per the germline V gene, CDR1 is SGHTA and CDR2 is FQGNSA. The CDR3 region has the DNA TGTGCCAGCAGCTTAACTGGAAACACTGAAGCTTTCTTT. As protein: CASSLTGNTEAFF.

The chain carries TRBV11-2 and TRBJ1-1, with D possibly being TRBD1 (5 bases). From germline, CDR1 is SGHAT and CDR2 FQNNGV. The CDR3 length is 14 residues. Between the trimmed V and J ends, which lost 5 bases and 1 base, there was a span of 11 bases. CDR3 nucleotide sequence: TGTGCCAGCAGCCCCTTTGGGGGGAACACTGAAGCTTTCTTT. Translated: CASSPFGGNTEAFF.

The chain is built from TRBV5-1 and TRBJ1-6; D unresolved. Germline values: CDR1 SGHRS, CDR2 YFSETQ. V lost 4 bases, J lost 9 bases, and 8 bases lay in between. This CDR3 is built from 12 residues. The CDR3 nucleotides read TGCGCCAGCAGCAATGACGGTTCACCCCTCCACTTT. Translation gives CASSNDGSPLHF.

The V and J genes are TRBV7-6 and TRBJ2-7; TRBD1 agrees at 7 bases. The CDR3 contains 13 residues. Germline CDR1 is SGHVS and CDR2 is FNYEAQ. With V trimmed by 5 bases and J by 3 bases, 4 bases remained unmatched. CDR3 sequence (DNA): TGTGCCAGCAGCACCGCAGGGGGCTACGAGCAGTACTTC. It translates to CASSTAGGYEQYF. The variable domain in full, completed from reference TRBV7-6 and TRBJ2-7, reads GAGVSQSPRYKVTKRGQDVALRCDPISGHVSLYWYRQALGQGPEFLTYFNYEAQQDKSGLPNDRFSAERPEGSISTLTIQRTEQRDSAMYRCASSTAGGYEQYFGPGTRLTVT.

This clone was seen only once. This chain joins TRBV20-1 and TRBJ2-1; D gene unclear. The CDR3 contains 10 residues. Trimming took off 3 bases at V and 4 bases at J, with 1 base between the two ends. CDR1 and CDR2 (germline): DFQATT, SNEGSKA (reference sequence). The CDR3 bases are TGCAGTGCTAGGTACAATGAGCAGTTCTTC. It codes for CSARYNEQFF.

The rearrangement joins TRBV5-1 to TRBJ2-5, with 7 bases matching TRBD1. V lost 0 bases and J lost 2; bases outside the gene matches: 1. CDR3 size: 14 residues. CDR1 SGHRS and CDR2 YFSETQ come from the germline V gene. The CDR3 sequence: CASSLAGQQETQYF. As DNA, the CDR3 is TGCGCCAGCAGCTTGGCGGGACAGCAAGAGACCCAGTACTTC.

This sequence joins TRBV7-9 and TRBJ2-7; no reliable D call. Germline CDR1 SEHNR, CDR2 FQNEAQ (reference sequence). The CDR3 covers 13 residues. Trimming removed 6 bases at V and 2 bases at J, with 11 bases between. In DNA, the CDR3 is TGTGCCAGCAGAGCGAAGGACGCCTACGAGCAGTACTTC. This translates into CASRAKDAYEQYF. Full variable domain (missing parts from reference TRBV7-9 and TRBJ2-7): DTGVSQNPRHKITKRGQNVTFRCDPISEHNRLYWYRQTLGQGPEFLTYFQNEAQLEKSRLLSDRFSAERPKGSFSTLEIQRTEQGDSAMYLCASRAKDAYEQYFGPGTRLTVT.

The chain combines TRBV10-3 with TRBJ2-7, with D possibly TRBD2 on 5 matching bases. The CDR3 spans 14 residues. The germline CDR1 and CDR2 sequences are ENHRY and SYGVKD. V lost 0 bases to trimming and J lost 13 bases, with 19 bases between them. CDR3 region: CAISESIGIPTLYF. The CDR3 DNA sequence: TGTGCCATCAGTGAGTCAATCGGGATACCTACGCTATACTTC.